The 15 T cell receptor beta chains given below trace back to one sample, sequenced in a study of blood T cell repertoires in COVID-19. Profiling relied on immunoSEQ multiplex PCR, and the TCRdb table lists in-frame clones only, not all of them. This sample has roughly 400,000 clones, with around nine tenths found just once. Sequenced sample: PBMCs or T cells enriched from blood (not recorded which). These receptors were collected from a woman aged 30 to 39 who had recovered from COVID-19.

Here the CDR3 reads CASSQGVGQHQPQHF. CDR3 bases: TGTGCCAGCAGCCAAGGGGTGGGGCAACATCAGCCCCAGCATTTT. J is TRBJ1-5 and V is TRBV7-9; TRBD1 is a possible D gene (5 bases). This CDR3 region has 15 residues. V lost 5 bases and J lost 5, with 16 bases in between. The germline V gene has CDR1 SEHNR and CDR2 FQNEAQ (reference sequence). Full variable domain (missing parts from reference TRBV7-9 and TRBJ1-5): DTGVSQNPRHKITKRGQNVTFRCDPISEHNRLYWYRQTLGQGPEFLTYFQNEAQLEKSRLLSDRFSAERPKGSFSTLEIQRTEQGDSAMYLCASSQGVGQHQPQHFGDGTRLSIL.

This rearrangement joins TRBV14 to TRBJ2-1; TRBD2 agrees at 12 bases. Germline CDR1 is SGHDN and CDR2 is FVKESK. This CDR3 has 18 amino acids. The trim removed 2 bases at V and 0 bases at J, leaving 5 bases unmatched. DNA for the CDR3: TGTGCCAGCAGCCAATCCCCTAGCGGGAGGGTCTCCTACAATGAGCAGTTCTTC. It translates to CASSQSPSGRVSYNEQFF.

The gene calls are TRBV9 and TRBJ2-7; the D gene is possibly TRBD2 (5 bases). The germline V gene has CDR1 SGDLS and CDR2 YYNGEE. The CDR3 has 16 residues. V was clipped by 3 bases and J by 4 bases, with 20 bases between them. CDR3 sequence reads: CASSGSERLYGYEQYF. The CDR3 nucleotides read TGTGCCAGCAGCGGATCAGAACGACTATACGGGTACGAGCAGTACTTC.

V usage is TRBV29-1 and J usage is TRBJ1-5; possibly TRBD1 for D (5 bases). The CDR3 has 13 residues. V was trimmed by 3 bases and J by 3 bases, leaving 9 bases between them. The germline gives CDR1 SQVTM, CDR2 ANQGSEA. CDR3 coding DNA: TGCAGCGTTGACACAGGCGCCAATCAGCCCCAGCATTTT. It codes for CSVDTGANQPQHF.

This rearrangement joins TRBV6-1 to TRBJ1-2; D is perhaps TRBD1 (5 bases). Germline-derived CDR1 and CDR2 are MNHNS and SASEGT. The CDR3 spans 14 residues. The V gene lost 3 bases and the J gene lost 7 bases, with 15 bases spanning the gap. CDR3 nucleotides: TGTGCCAGCAGTGATTCAGGGTCCCTACGTGGCTACACCTTC. Its translation: CASSDSGSLRGYTF.

The chain combines TRBV5-4 with TRBJ2-1, with a weak D call TRBD2 (6 bases). The CDR3 runs 16 residues. V lost 0 bases, J lost 3 bases, and 13 bases lay in between. Germline values: CDR1 SGHNT, CDR2 YYREEE (reference sequence). CDR3 DNA sequence: TGTGCCAGCAGCTTGGCGAGGCTAGCGAGCTACAATGAGCAGTTCTTC. Translation gives CASSLARLASYNEQFF. Based on the CDR3 plus reference TRBV5-4 and TRBJ2-1, the full variable domain is ETGVTQSPTHLIKTRGQQVTLRCSSQSGHNTVSWYQQALGQGPQFIFQYYREEENGRGNFPPRFSGLQFPNYSSELNVNALELDDSALYLCASSLARLASYNEQFFGPGTRLTVL.

The V gene is TRBV30, the J gene TRBJ2-7, with a possible D match to TRBD1 (5 bases). Per the germline V gene, CDR1 is GTSNPN and CDR2 is SVGIG (reference sequence). The V and J ends lost 0 bases and 6 bases respectively, with 15 bases between them. The CDR3 sequence is 14 residues long. Written as DNA, the CDR3 is TGTGCCTGGAGTGTATATGGCCAGGGTCGCGAGCAGTACTTC. Translation gives CAWSVYGQGREQYF.

V gene TRBV5-1 combines with J gene TRBJ2-1; tentative D call: TRBD2 (6 bases). V shed 4 bases and J shed 4 bases, with 9 bases lying between them. Germline CDR1 and CDR2: SGHRS and YFSETQ. CDR3 length equals 13 residues. CDR3 region: CASSTGLYNEQFF. CDR3 bases: TGCGCCAGCAGCACGGGACTTTACAATGAGCAGTTCTTC.

This chain uses TRBV5-1 with TRBJ1-4; D may be TRBD1 (6 bases). This CDR3 region has 15 residues. V shed 3 bases and J shed 7 bases, with 16 bases lying between them. Germline V lookup: CDR1 SGHRS, CDR2 YFSETQ. CDR3 region: CASSSTRDNPEKLFF. Here the CDR3 DNA reads TGCGCCAGCAGCTCTACCCGGGACAACCCTGAAAAACTGTTTTTT.

The rearrangement joins TRBV5-1 to TRBJ1-6; the D gene is possibly TRBD1 (5 bases). The germline gives CDR1 SGHRS, CDR2 YFSETQ. Trimming removed 0 bases at V and 8 bases at J, with 12 bases between. There are 15 residues in the CDR3. For the CDR3, the DNA is TGCGCCAGCAGCTTGGATGGGGCGAGCGATTCACCCCTCCACTTT. It codes for CASSLDGASDSPLHF.

The genes are TRBV19 and TRBJ1-6; 7 nucleotides agree with TRBD1. V shed 4 bases and J 0 bases; nucleotides not matched to a gene: 12. This CDR3 comprises 19 residues. CDR1 LNHDA and CDR2 SQIVND come from the germline V gene (reference sequence). For the CDR3, the DNA is TGTGCCAGTAGTACAACAGGGGTTCGGGGGAGCTCCTATAATTCACCCCTCCACTTT. It specifies CASSTTGVRGSSYNSPLHF. The full variable domain, its missing parts supplied by reference TRBV19 and TRBJ1-6, is DGGITQSPKYLFRKEGQNVTLSCEQNLNHDAMYWYRQDPGQGLRLIYYSQIVNDFQKGDIAEGYSVSREKKESFPLTVTSAQKNPTAFYLCASSTTGVRGSSYNSPLHFGNGTRLTVT.

The J gene is TRBJ1-4, the V gene TRBV7-8; D uncertain. Trimming took off 5 bases at V and 2 bases at J, with 9 bases between the two ends. Germline V gene sequence: CDR1 SGHVS, CDR2 FQNEAQ. The CDR3 totals 14 residues. CDR3 nucleotide sequence: TGTGCCAGCAGCCCGTTTTCGACTAATGAAAAACTGTTTTTT. Translation: CASSPFSTNEKLFF. Complete variable domain (other parts from reference TRBV7-8 and TRBJ1-4): GAGVSQSPRYKVAKRGQDVALRCDPISGHVSLFWYQQALGQGPEFLTYFQNEAQLDKSGLPSDRFFAERPEGSVSTLKIQRTQQEDSAVYLCASSPFSTNEKLFFGSGTQLSVL.

The CDR3, as DNA: TGTGCCAGCAGCGTACGGGGACTAGCCTACAATGAGCAGTTCTTC. Its protein is CASSVRGLAYNEQFF. V usage is TRBV9 and J usage is TRBJ2-1; 8 bases match TRBD2. V lost 1 base, J lost 2 bases, and 2 bases stayed unmatched. There are 15 residues in the CDR3. Germline V gives CDR1 SGDLS, CDR2 YYNGEE.

The J gene is TRBJ1-3, the V gene TRBV5-1; 7 positions match TRBD1. V was clipped by 9 bases and J by 2 bases; unmatched bases: 5. Germline values: CDR1 SGHRS, CDR2 YFSETQ. There are 13 residues in the CDR3. CDR3 in amino acids: CATRTGTGNTIYF. For the CDR3, the DNA is TGCGCCACCAGGACAGGCACTGGAAACACCATATATTTT.

The chain couples TRBV6-1 to TRBJ1-4; TRBD1 is a possible D gene (5 bases). Trimming shortened V by 2 bases and J by 7 bases, and 11 bases separated the two germline ends. Germline assignment: CDR1 MNHNS and CDR2 SASEGT. This CDR3 region has 14 residues. The CDR3 region is CASSEYPGIEKLFF. The CDR3 nucleotides read TGTGCCAGCAGTGAATACCCAGGGATTGAAAAACTGTTTTTT.